The 25 T cell receptor beta chains presented below share a single source sample, sequenced in a study of CD8 T cells in Susac syndrome. The RNA input was roughly 0.45 to 1 ug, and it was reverse transcribed with random hexamers. TCRdb redid the calling of the immunoSEQ multiplex PCR reads with MiXCR, one entry per CDR3 protein. The table includes 160,000 or so distinct CDR3 sequences, approximately 95% detected once. Sequences were obtained from CD4+ T cells from PBMCs. These receptors were taken from a human donor with Susac syndrome.

V and J are TRBV19 and TRBJ2-7, with a weak D call TRBD1 (6 bases). Germline CDR1 and CDR2: LNHDA and SQIVND (reference sequence). The CDR3 has 14 residues. Trimming left V 6 bases short and J 5 bases short, with 17 bases between. The CDR3 loop is CASSFSGTSNEQYF. As DNA, the CDR3 is TGTGCCAGTAGCTTCTCCGGGACATCTAACGAGCAGTACTTC.

The chain uses TRBV30 and TRBJ2-5, with D possibly matching TRBD1 (6 bases). This CDR3 has 11 residues. Germline CDR1 GTSNPN, CDR2 SVGIG (reference sequence). V lost 2 bases and J lost 10, with 11 bases in between. CDR3 bases: TGTGCCTGGAGTTCCCGGGACAACCAGTACTTC. It translates to CAWSSRDNQYF.

The V and J genes are TRBV29-1 and TRBJ2-3; TRBD1 aligns across 8 bases. The germline V gene has CDR1 SQVTM and CDR2 ANQGSEA. V was pared by 5 bases and J by 4 bases, with 5 bases of the junction left unmatched. The length of the CDR3 is 13 residues. CDR3 amino acids: CSVSDRGADTQYF. CDR3 DNA: TGCAGCGTTAGCGACAGGGGAGCAGATACGCAGTATTTT.

This clonotype was recorded once. The gene calls are TRBV25-1 and TRBJ2-7; no reliable D call. The CDR3 is made up of 12 amino acids. Trimming took 2 bases from V and 5 from J, leaving 7 bases between them. Germline-derived CDR1 and CDR2 are MGHDK and SYGVNS. DNA for the CDR3: TGTGCCAGCAGTGAACCCGGCGACGAGCAGTACTTC. Its translation is CASSEPGDEQYF.

The chain combines TRBV29-1 with TRBJ2-7, with D maybe TRBD1 (6 bases). Trimming stripped 7 bases from V and 8 bases from J, with 21 bases between. This CDR3 comprises 13 residues. Germline V gene sequence: CDR1 SQVTM, CDR2 ANQGSEA. The CDR3 coding sequence is TGCAGCGCTGTACAGGGCCTAACGAAGAAGCAGTACTTC. It is translated as CSAVQGLTKKQYF.

This chain connects TRBV7-9 to TRBJ2-7, with TRBD2 as a possible D gene (5 bases). Germline V gene sequence: CDR1 SEHNR, CDR2 FQNEAQ (reference sequence). CDR3 length: 14 amino acids. V gave up 5 bases and J gave up 6 bases, with 17 bases separating them. CDR3 amino acids: CASSHTGGPGEQYF. CDR3 coding DNA: TGTGCCAGCAGCCATACGGGCGGGCCAGGCGAGCAGTACTTC.

This rearrangement joins TRBV4-1 to TRBJ2-5; 7 bases fit TRBD1. The CDR3 contains 15 residues. The ends lost 0 bases at V and 5 bases at J; junction bases unmatched: 6. CDR1 is MGHRA, CDR2 YSYEKL, per germline. The chain's CDR3 is CASSQEGQKDETQYF. The CDR3 DNA sequence: TGCGCCAGCAGCCAAGAGGGACAGAAGGATGAGACCCAGTACTTC.

The J gene is TRBJ2-2, the V gene TRBV12-3 or TRBV12-4; 7 bases align to TRBD1. This CDR3 has 14 residues. V lost 6 bases and J lost 7; bases outside the gene matches: 8. The CDR3 sequence: CASSTTGKGGELFF. The DNA of the CDR3 is TGTGCCAGCAGCACGACAGGGAAAGGCGGGGAGCTGTTTTTT.

The V gene is TRBV4-1, the J gene TRBJ2-3; no clear D gene. This CDR3 has 13 amino acids. Per the germline V gene, CDR1 is MGHRA and CDR2 is YSYEKL. Deletions cut 1 base from V and 4 bases from J, with 6 bases between. CDR3 sequence reads: CASSQVRSDTQYF. CDR3 coding DNA: TGCGCCAGCAGCCAAGTCAGATCAGATACGCAGTATTTT.

The gene calls are TRBV5-1 and TRBJ1-1, with a weak D call TRBD1 (6 bases). With 2 bases removed from V and 2 bases from J, the gap between germline ends came to 10 bases. This CDR3 contains 14 residues. CDR1 is SGHRS and CDR2 is YFSETQ in the germline V gene. Written as DNA, the CDR3 is TGCGCCAGCAGCTTCCGGGACATTAACACTGAAGCTTTCTTT. Translated: CASSFRDINTEAFF.

The chain is built from TRBV7-9 and TRBJ1-2; 9 positions agree with TRBD1. The V and J ends lost 3 bases and 2 bases, in that order; junction bases with no gene match: 10. This CDR3 has 17 amino acids. Germline values: CDR1 SEHNR, CDR2 FQNEAQ (reference sequence). The CDR3 region is CASSLPATGGGNYGYTF. The CDR3 region has the DNA TGTGCCAGCAGCTTGCCGGCTACAGGGGGCGGAAACTATGGCTACACCTTC.

The chain uses TRBV12-3 or TRBV12-4 and TRBJ2-2, with a weak D call TRBD1 (5 bases). CDR3 length equals 15 residues. Trimming took 5 bases from V and 5 from J, leaving 15 bases between them. This chain's CDR3 is CASSPHDRPTGELFF. The CDR3 DNA reads as TGTGCCAGCAGTCCCCACGACAGACCTACCGGGGAGCTGTTTTTT.

The J gene is TRBJ1-2, the V gene TRBV25-1; D might be TRBD1 (5 bases). Trimming stripped 1 base from V and 7 bases from J, with 10 bases between. The CDR3 extends over 13 amino acids. CDR1 is MGHDK, CDR2 SYGVNS, per germline. CDR3 residues: CASSESDRSGYTF. CDR3 nucleotide sequence: TGTGCCAGCAGTGAATCCGACAGAAGTGGCTACACCTTC.

The CDR3, as DNA: TGTGCCAGCAGCCTCTCTTCAGGGGGGAACACTGAAGCTTTCTTT. The encoded protein is CASSLSSGGNTEAFF. The chain couples TRBV6-6 to TRBJ1-1, with 7 bases matching TRBD1. Germline CDR1 is MNHNY and CDR2 is SVGAGI (reference sequence). The CDR3 totals 15 residues. Trimming took 6 bases from V and 1 from J; bases not matched to a gene: 8.

V and J are TRBV7-2 and TRBJ2-7; D unresolved. Germline V gives CDR1 SGHTA, CDR2 FQGNSA. This CDR3 has 12 residues. The V and J ends lost 2 bases and 4 bases respectively, with 6 bases between them. The CDR3 DNA sequence: TGTGCCAGCAGCTTAAGAAGTTACGAGCAGTACTTC. It is translated as CASSLRSYEQYF.

This clonotype was detected only once. The CDR3 sequence is CSVAGGPWETQYF. The CDR3 nucleotides are TGCAGCGTGGCCGGGGGGCCCTGGGAGACCCAGTACTTC. J is TRBJ2-5 and V is TRBV29-1, with D tentatively TRBD2 (7 bases). V gave up 6 bases and J gave up 5 bases, with 16 bases separating them. Germline V gene sequence: CDR1 SQVTM, CDR2 ANQGSEA. CDR3 length equals 13 residues.

V and J are TRBV5-1 and TRBJ2-1; 10 nucleotides line up with TRBD2. Per germline, CDR1 SGHRS and CDR2 YFSETQ. Unmatched junction bases numbered 7, after V lost 5 bases and J lost 5 bases. The CDR3 is 15 residues long. The CDR3: CASSPIAGGDNEQFF. The CDR3 region has the DNA TGCGCCAGCAGTCCTATAGCGGGGGGCGACAATGAGCAGTTCTTC.

V and J are TRBV4-3 and TRBJ2-7; no clear D. The germline V and J ends were trimmed by 0 bases and 6 bases, with 9 bases remaining between them. The germline V gene has CDR1 LGHNA and CDR2 YSLEER. The CDR3 has 13 amino acids. The CDR3 bases are TGCGCCAGCAGCCAAGAGCCCCGCGGCGAGCAGTACTTC. This translates into CASSQEPRGEQYF.

The chain couples TRBV6-2 or TRBV6-3 to TRBJ1-1; unclear D gene. The germline V gene has CDR1 MNHEY and CDR2 SVGEGT. Trimming took 2 bases from V and 1 from J, leaving 8 bases between them. CDR3 length equals 14 residues. CDR3 sequence reads: CASSYLLPNTEAFF. CDR3 DNA: TGTGCCAGCAGTTACCTGCTGCCGAACACTGAAGCTTTCTTT.

The chain recombines TRBV3-1 with TRBJ1-2; D gene ambiguous. V was cut by 1 base and J by 5 bases, with 14 bases left in between. The length of the CDR3 is 15 residues. Germline CDR1 and CDR2: LGHDT and YNNKEL (reference sequence). Here the CDR3 reads CASSQVAGTAYGYTF. For the CDR3, the DNA is TGTGCCAGCAGCCAAGTTGCGGGAACCGCATATGGCTACACCTTC. The full variable domain, its missing parts supplied by reference TRBV3-1 and TRBJ1-2, is DTAVSQTPKYLVTQMGNDKSIKCEQNLGHDTMYWYKQDSKKFLKIMFSYNNKELIINETVPNRFSPKSPDKAHLNLHINSLELGDSAVYFCASSQVAGTAYGYTFGSGTRLTVV.

V and J are TRBV6-6 and TRBJ2-7, with D possibly being TRBD1 or TRBD2 (5 bases each). Germline assignment: CDR1 MNHNY and CDR2 SVGAGI (reference sequence). The CDR3 runs 15 residues. The V end was cut by 6 bases, the J end by 2 bases, with 17 bases between. The CDR3 coding sequence is TGTGCCAGCAGCGAACAACGACGGGGCACCTACGAGCAGTACTTC. Translated: CASSEQRRGTYEQYF.

The V gene is TRBV15, the J gene TRBJ1-4, with D tentatively TRBD1 (5 bases). Trimming cost V 5 bases and J 3 bases, with 13 bases left between them. The CDR3 is made up of 15 amino acids. CDR1 LNHNV and CDR2 YYDKDF come from the germline V gene (reference sequence). The CDR3 loop is CATSLTPGANEKLFF. The DNA of the CDR3 is TGTGCCACCAGCCTTACCCCGGGGGCTAATGAAAAACTGTTTTTT.

This chain links TRBV9 with TRBJ2-7; D may be TRBD2 (6 bases). Germline V gene data show CDR1 as SGDLS and CDR2 as YYNGEE. V lost 0 bases to trimming and J lost 6 bases, with 10 bases between them. The CDR3 is 13 residues long. CDR3 coding DNA: TGTGCCAGCAGCGTAGGGGACTCGAGCGAGCAGTACTTC. Its translation: CASSVGDSSEQYF.

This clonotype has only a few counts. The chain uses TRBV20-1 and TRBJ2-7, with no clear D. This CDR3 is built from 10 residues. V was clipped by 5 bases and J by 5 bases, with 7 bases between them. Per germline, CDR1 DFQATT and CDR2 SNEGSKA (reference sequence). The CDR3 sequence: CSASDHEQYF. Written as DNA, the CDR3 is TGCAGTGCTTCGGATCACGAGCAGTACTTC.

V is TRBV11-2 and J is TRBJ1-2; 8 nucleotides agree with TRBD1. After removal of 4 bases from V and 2 bases from J, the junction contained 0 bases not matched to a gene. The CDR3 has 13 residues. From germline, CDR1 is SGHAT and CDR2 FQNNGV. In DNA form, the CDR3 reads TGTGCCAGCAGCTGGGACAGGAACTATGGCTACACCTTC. Amino acids: CASSWDRNYGYTF.